The clone carrying this T cell receptor beta chain was found a few times. The antigen remains undetermined. The sample belongs to a study of T cell responses to AZD1222 COVID-19 vaccine. Method: immunoSEQ multiplex PCR; TCRdb's copy keeps in-frame clones and lacks some. Of about 59,000 clones listed, about four fifths are singletons. Overall study results and limits: Of the AZD1222 recipients, only five to seven were seropositive at baseline. Researchers report vaccine-associated CD4 TCRs spanning spike, with dominance at 160-218 and 743-854.

The source material was peripheral blood, sampled on day 0 of AZD1222 vaccination. The sequence came from an adult in good health.

The CDR3 nucleotides are TGTGCCAGCAGCCCTATCTTGGGGGACTACGAGCAGTACTTC. The encoded protein is CASSPILGDYEQYF. V and J are TRBV7-9 and TRBJ2-7; D possibly matches TRBD1 or TRBD2 (5 bases each). Trimming cost V 5 bases and J 3 bases, with 14 bases left between them. The germline V gene has CDR1 SEHNR and CDR2 FQNEAQ (reference sequence). The CDR3 has 14 amino acids.